These 11 T cell receptor beta chains were sequenced from one sample in a study of blood T cell repertoires in COVID-19. Profiling relied on immunoSEQ multiplex PCR, and the TCRdb table lists in-frame clones only, not all of them. The sample has 52,000 or so clones; 86% are singletons. The sequencing sample was made of peripheral blood. Receptor source: an elderly man with acute or convalescent COVID-19.

The chain employs TRBV5-4 and TRBJ2-7, with a possible D match to TRBD2 (7 bases). CDR3 length: 16 residues. V lost 0 bases and J 2 bases, leaving 15 bases between the germline ends. Germline V gene data show CDR1 as SGHNT and CDR2 as YYREEE (reference sequence). The CDR3 protein is CASSLGSGTLPYEQYF. The CDR3, as DNA: TGTGCCAGCAGCTTGGGAAGCGGGACACTGCCCTACGAGCAGTACTTC.

This chain connects TRBV18 to TRBJ2-7; a weak D match, TRBD2 (6 bases). The CDR3 contains 14 residues. V was shortened by 6 bases and J by 4 bases, with 16 bases between the two germline ends. Germline-derived CDR1 and CDR2 are KGHSH and LQKENI. Here the CDR3 DNA reads TGTGCCAGCTCCCCGGGACTCACCAGGTACGAGCAGTACTTC. It specifies CASSPGLTRYEQYF. Combining the CDR3 with reference TRBV18 and TRBJ2-7 gives the whole variable domain NAGVMQNPRHLVRRRGQEARLRCSPMKGHSHVYWYRQLPEEGLKFMVYLQKENIIDESGMPKERFSAEFPKEGPSILRIQQVVRGDSAAYFCASSPGLTRYEQYFGPGTRLTVT.

The genes are TRBV6-5 and TRBJ1-3, with D unclear. Germline V gene sequence: CDR1 MNHEY, CDR2 SVGAGI. The germline V and J ends were trimmed by 9 bases and 1 base, with 7 bases remaining between them. The CDR3 totals 12 residues. In nucleotides, the CDR3 is TGTGCCAGTCGGGATTCTGGAAACACCATATATTTT. It translates to CASRDSGNTIYF.

This clone was seen once. This rearrangement joins TRBV4-3 to TRBJ1-1; tentatively, D is TRBD1 (5 bases). CDR1 LGHNA and CDR2 YSLEER come from the germline V gene. The CDR3 loop spans 16 amino acids. Between the trimmed V and J ends, which lost 2 bases and 0 bases, there was a span of 13 bases. In nucleotides, the CDR3 is TGCGCCAGCAGCCAATTTAGACAGTTAATGAACACTGAAGCTTTCTTT. Protein product: CASSQFRQLMNTEAFF.

The chain recombines TRBV4-1 with TRBJ1-2; D might be TRBD1 (6 bases). CDR1 is MGHRA, CDR2 YSYEKL, per germline. Between the trimmed V and J ends, which lost 2 bases and 0 bases, there was a span of 13 bases. CDR3 length: 16 amino acids. CDR3: CASSQPQGRPNYGYTF. The CDR3 DNA is TGCGCCAGCAGCCAACCCCAGGGGAGACCTAACTATGGCTACACCTTC.

The genes are TRBV19 and TRBJ1-3, with a possible D match to TRBD1 (5 bases). Germline lookup yields CDR1 LNHDA and CDR2 SQIVND (reference sequence). This CDR3 is 15 amino acids long. V was shortened by 6 bases and J by 0 bases, with 12 bases between the two germline ends. CDR3 residues: CASSRDLDSGNTIYF. CDR3 nucleotides: TGTGCCAGTAGCAGGGACTTAGACTCTGGAAACACCATATATTTT.

The V and J genes are TRBV14 and TRBJ1-5; no clear D gene. This CDR3 spans 13 amino acids. The germline CDR1 and CDR2 sequences are SGHDN and FVKESK. Trimming stripped 0 bases from V and 6 bases from J, with 6 bases between. This CDR3 is CASSQDLAQPQHF. The CDR3 nucleotides are TGTGCCAGCAGCCAAGATCTGGCTCAGCCCCAGCATTTT.

The chain combines TRBV27 with TRBJ2-7, with a tentative D call TRBD1 (5 bases). The V end lost 5 bases, the J end lost 7 bases, and 21 bases lay between the germline ends. The length of the CDR3 is 15 residues. CDR1 and CDR2 from the germline V gene are MNHEY and SMNVEV (reference sequence). CDR3 region: CASSPGSILLSEQYF. The CDR3 nucleotides are TGTGCCAGCAGTCCAGGGTCGATACTCTTGAGTGAGCAGTACTTC.

This clone was seen just once. DNA of the CDR3: TGTGCCAGTAGAAATACAGGGGTCGGCGAGCAGTACTTC. As protein: CASRNTGVGEQYF. J is TRBJ2-7 and V is TRBV19, with 7 bases identical to TRBD1. The J segment lost 6 bases and the V segment lost 6 bases, leaving 8 bases of the junction unmatched. The V gene's germline CDR1 is LNHDA and CDR2 SQIVND (reference sequence). This CDR3 comprises 13 residues.

V and J are TRBV3-1 (or the pseudogene TRBV3-2) and TRBJ2-2, with 7 bases matching TRBD1. The V gene's germline CDR1 is LGHDT and CDR2 YNNKEL (reference sequence). There are 16 residues in the CDR3. Trimming cost V 0 bases and J 4 bases; bases outside gene matches: 5. The CDR3 here is CASSQDDRVGTGELFF. The CDR3 DNA reads TGTGCCAGCAGCCAAGATGACAGGGTCGGCACCGGGGAGCTGTTTTTT.

V and J are TRBV5-1 and TRBJ2-7; tentatively, D is TRBD1 (6 bases). Germline lookup yields CDR1 SGHRS and CDR2 YFSETQ. Trimming pared 0 bases from V and 2 bases from J, leaving 12 bases between. The CDR3 is made up of 15 amino acids. CDR3: CASSLGGLPTYEQYF. Here the CDR3 DNA reads TGCGCCAGCAGCTTGGGGGGGCTCCCAACCTACGAGCAGTACTTC.